Listed here are 8 T cell receptor beta chains from one sample, sequenced in a study of patients and donors after allogeneic stem cell transplantation. TCRdb re-analysed the RT-PCR reads in MiXCR, keeping a single row per CDR3 protein. The sample includes about 960,000 distinct CDR3 sequences, roughly 18% of them seen just once. The sample was blood, either unsorted or a sorted T cell fraction (not recorded which). The source is a human donor who was either an allogeneic HSCT recipient or a stem cell or donor lymphocyte infusion donor (not recorded which). It is not recorded whose cells these are; they may come from a transplant donor.

CDR3 nucleotides: TGTGCCGGCAGGACGGGGAGGAACACTGAAGCTTTCTTT. Translated, it gives CAGRTGRNTEAFF. This chain uses TRBV30 with TRBJ1-1; D gene uncertain. The CDR3 length is 13 residues. The V end lost 8 bases, the J end lost 1 base, and 14 bases lay between the germline ends. Germline CDR1 and CDR2: GTSNPN and SVGIG (reference sequence).

This clonotype was seen just once. V gene TRBV18 combines with J gene TRBJ1-2; D unresolved. V lost 5 bases and J lost 4, with 17 bases in between. Germline V gene sequence: CDR1 KGHSH, CDR2 LQKENI. The CDR3 covers 15 residues. CDR3 nucleotides: TGTGCCAGCTCAATAGGGCTCGTACAGACCTATGGCTACACCTTC. Its protein is CASSIGLVQTYGYTF.

This clonotype was counted only a few times. The V call is TRBV14, the J call TRBJ2-7; D remains unclear. This CDR3 contains 15 residues. CDR1 SGHDN and CDR2 FVKESK come from the germline V gene. V was pared by 1 base and J by 6 bases, with 16 bases between. As DNA, the CDR3 is TGTGCCAGCAGCCAAGCTCCACTGGCGTCTGGCGAGCAGTACTTC. Translation: CASSQAPLASGEQYF.

This clonotype was found a few times. The chain uses TRBV6-5 and TRBJ1-5; D is unresolved. V lost 3 bases and J 5 bases, leaving 8 bases between the germline ends. The CDR3 is 13 amino acids. CDR1 is MNHEY, CDR2 SVGAGI, per germline. CDR3 protein: CASSYRAYQPQHF. The CDR3 region has the DNA TGTGCCAGCAGTTATAGGGCGTATCAGCCCCAGCATTTT.

The V call is TRBV18, the J call TRBJ1-5; D uncertain. V shed 1 base and J shed 0 bases, with 10 bases lying between them. The germline CDR1 and CDR2 sequences are KGHSH and LQKENI. This CDR3 has 16 amino acids. DNA of the CDR3: TGTGCCAGCTCACCACGTCAGCGCCGTAGCAATCAGCCCCAGCATTTT. Amino acid sequence: CASSPRQRRSNQPQHF.

This clonotype was detected a few times. V gene TRBV9 combines with J gene TRBJ2-3; D might be TRBD1 (6 bases). Trimming took off 0 bases at V and 2 bases at J, with 10 bases between the two ends. The germline CDR1 and CDR2 sequences are SGDLS and YYNGEE. This CDR3 contains 15 residues. Here the CDR3 reads CASSVDGGFTDTQYF. The CDR3, as DNA: TGTGCCAGCAGCGTAGATGGGGGCTTCACAGATACGCAGTATTTT.

There are many counts of this clonotype. The rearrangement uses TRBV29-1 and TRBJ2-7; D gene ambiguous. V gave up 2 bases and J gave up 6 bases, with 8 bases separating them. CDR1 SQVTM and CDR2 ANQGSEA come from the germline V gene. This CDR3 has 11 amino acids. The CDR3 DNA follows: TGCAGCGTTGAAAACAGAGGCGAGCAGTACTTC. As protein: CSVENRGEQYF.

With respect to this clonotype: One base away lies a much larger clone, so this may be a sequencing read error. Since the CDR3 does not end with the conserved phenylalanine or tryptophan, this likely comes from a read error. CDR3 sequence (DNA): TGTGCCAGCAGTCCCCGAATCAGCGGGGGGGCAAACAAAAACATTCAGTACTAC. This encodes CASSPRISGGANKNIQYY. The V and J genes are TRBV25-1 and TRBJ2-4, with 10 nucleotides matching TRBD2. V trimming: 5 bases; J trimming: 3 bases; junction bases outside the gene matches: 13. This CDR3 has 18 amino acids. Germline values: CDR1 MGHDK, CDR2 SYGVNS.